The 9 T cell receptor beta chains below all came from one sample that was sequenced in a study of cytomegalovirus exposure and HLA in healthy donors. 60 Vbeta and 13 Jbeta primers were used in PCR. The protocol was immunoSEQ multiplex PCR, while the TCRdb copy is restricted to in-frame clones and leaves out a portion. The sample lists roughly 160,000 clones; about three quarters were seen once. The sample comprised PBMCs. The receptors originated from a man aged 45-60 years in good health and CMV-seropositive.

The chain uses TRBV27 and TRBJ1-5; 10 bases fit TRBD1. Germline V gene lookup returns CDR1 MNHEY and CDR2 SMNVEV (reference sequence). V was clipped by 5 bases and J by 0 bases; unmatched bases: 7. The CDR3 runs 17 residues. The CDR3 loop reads CASSPGQGSYSNQPQHF. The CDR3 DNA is TGTGCCAGCAGTCCGGGACAGGGGAGTTATAGCAATCAGCCCCAGCATTTT.

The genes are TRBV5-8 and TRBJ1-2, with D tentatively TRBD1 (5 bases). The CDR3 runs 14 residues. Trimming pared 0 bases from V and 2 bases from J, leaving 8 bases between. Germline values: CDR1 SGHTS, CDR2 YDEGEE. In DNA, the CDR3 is TGTGCCAGCAGCTTGGGGGGCGTAAACTATGGCTACACCTTC. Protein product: CASSLGGVNYGYTF.

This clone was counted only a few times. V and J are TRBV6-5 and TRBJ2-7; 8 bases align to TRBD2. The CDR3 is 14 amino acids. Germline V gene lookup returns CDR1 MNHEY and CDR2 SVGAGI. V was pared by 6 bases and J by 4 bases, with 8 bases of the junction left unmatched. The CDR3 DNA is TGTGCCAGCAGCAGAGCGGGGGTTTCGTACGAGCAGTACTTC. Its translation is CASSRAGVSYEQYF.

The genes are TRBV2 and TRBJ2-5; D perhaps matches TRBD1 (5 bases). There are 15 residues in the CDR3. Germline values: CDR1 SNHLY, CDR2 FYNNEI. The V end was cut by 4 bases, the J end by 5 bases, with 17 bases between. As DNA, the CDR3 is TGTGCCAGCAGTGTGGCGGCAGGGCGATTGGAGACCCAGTACTTC. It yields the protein CASSVAAGRLETQYF. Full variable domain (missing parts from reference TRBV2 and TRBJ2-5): EPEVTQTPSHQVTQMGQEVILRCVPISNHLYFYWYRQILGQKVEFLVSFYNNEISEKSEIFDDQFSVERPDGSNFTLKIRSTKLEDSAMYFCASSVAAGRLETQYFGPGTRLLVL.

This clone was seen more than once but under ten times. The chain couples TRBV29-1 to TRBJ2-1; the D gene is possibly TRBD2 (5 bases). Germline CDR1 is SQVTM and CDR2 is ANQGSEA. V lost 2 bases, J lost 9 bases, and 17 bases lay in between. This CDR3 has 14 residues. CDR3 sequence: CSVESETTIGEQFF. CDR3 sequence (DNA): TGCAGCGTTGAATCCGAGACTACTATTGGTGAGCAGTTCTTC.

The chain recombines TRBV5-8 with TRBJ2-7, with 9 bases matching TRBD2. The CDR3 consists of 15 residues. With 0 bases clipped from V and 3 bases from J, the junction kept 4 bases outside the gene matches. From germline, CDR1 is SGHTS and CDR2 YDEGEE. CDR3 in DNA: TGTGCCAGCAGCTTGGAGGCGGGGGGGTTCTACGAGCAGTACTTC. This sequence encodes CASSLEAGGFYEQYF. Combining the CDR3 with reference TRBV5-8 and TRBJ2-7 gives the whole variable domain EAGVTQSPTHLIKTRGQQATLRCSPISGHTSVYWYQQALGLGLQFLLWYDEGEERNRGNFPPRFSGRQFPNYSSELNVNALELEDSALYLCASSLEAGGFYEQYFGPGTRLTVT.

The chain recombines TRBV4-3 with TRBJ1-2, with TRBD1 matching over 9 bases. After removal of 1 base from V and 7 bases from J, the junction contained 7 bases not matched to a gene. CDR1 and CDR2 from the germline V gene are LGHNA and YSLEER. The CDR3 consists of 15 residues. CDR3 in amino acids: CASSQARDRVRGYTF. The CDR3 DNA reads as TGCGCCAGCAGCCAAGCCCGGGACAGGGTCCGTGGCTACACCTTC.

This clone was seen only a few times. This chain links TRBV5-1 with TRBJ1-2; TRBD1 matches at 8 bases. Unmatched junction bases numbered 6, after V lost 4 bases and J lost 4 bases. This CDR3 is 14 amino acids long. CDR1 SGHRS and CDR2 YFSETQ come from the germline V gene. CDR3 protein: CASSGGQGPYGYTF. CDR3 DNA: TGCGCCAGCAGCGGCGGACAGGGTCCCTATGGCTACACCTTC.

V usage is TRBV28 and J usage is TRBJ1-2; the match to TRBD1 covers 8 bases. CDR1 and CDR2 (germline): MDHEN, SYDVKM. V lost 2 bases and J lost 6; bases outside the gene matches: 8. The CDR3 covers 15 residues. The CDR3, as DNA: TGTGCCAGCAGTTTACCAGGACAGGGAATGAATGGCTACACCTTC. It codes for CASSLPGQGMNGYTF.